The clone carrying this T cell receptor beta chain was seen more than once but under ten times. This sample was included in a study of identical twins. The CDR3 contains 18 residues. V gave up 4 bases and J gave up 2 bases; unmatched junction bases: 11. Germline CDR1 and CDR2: MNHEY and SVGAGI. MiXCR, run by TCRdb on the 5' RACE reads, gives a single entry per CDR3 protein. The table lists about 690,000 distinct CDR3 sequences, approximately 22% of them singletons, with roughly 4% in the top ten. The same specimen was also included in a second study, on T cells expressing NK-cell markers.

The sample taken for sequencing was PBMCs. The sequence was collected from a woman between 18 and 29 years old in good health. The rearrangement links TRBV6-5 to TRBJ2-6; 7 bases are a match to TRBD1. DNA of the CDR3: TGTGCCAGCAGTTGGAAGGCAGGGGGAATTGCTGGGGCCAACGTCCTGACTTTC. Translation: CASSWKAGGIAGANVLTF.